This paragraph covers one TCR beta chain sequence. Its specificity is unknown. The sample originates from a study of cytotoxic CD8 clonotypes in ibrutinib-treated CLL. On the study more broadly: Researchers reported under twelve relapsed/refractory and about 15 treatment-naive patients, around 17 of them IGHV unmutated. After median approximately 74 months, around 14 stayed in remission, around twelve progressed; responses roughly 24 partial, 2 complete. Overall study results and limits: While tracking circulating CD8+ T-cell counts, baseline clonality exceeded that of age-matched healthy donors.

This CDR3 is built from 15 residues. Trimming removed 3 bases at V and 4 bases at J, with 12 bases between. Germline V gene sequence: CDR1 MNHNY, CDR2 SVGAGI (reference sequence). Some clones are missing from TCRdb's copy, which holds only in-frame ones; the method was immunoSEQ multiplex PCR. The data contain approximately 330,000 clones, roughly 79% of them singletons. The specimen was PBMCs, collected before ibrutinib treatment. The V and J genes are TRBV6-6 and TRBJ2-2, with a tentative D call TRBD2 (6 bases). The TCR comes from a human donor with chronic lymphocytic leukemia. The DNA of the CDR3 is TGTGCCAGCAGTTATTTTGGGGGGAGCACCGGGGAGCTGTTTTTT. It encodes CASSYFGGSTGELFF.